This T cell receptor beta chain was sequenced during a study of cytomegalovirus exposure and HLA in healthy donors. Amplification used 60 Vbeta primers and 13 Jbeta primers. The assay was immunoSEQ multiplex PCR, and TCRdb's table has in-frame clones only and misses some. This table holds about 160,000 clones, roughly 77% found once. V was trimmed by 4 bases and J by 0 bases, leaving 11 bases between them. CDR3 length: 16 residues. Germline CDR1 is SGHDT and CDR2 is YYEEEE. The clonotype comes from a man aged 30 to 45 in good health and CMV-seropositive. This chain links TRBV5-6 with TRBJ2-6; TRBD2 might be the D (5 bases). The specimen sequenced was PBMCs. Here the CDR3 DNA reads TGTGCCAGCAGCGTGGACTCCATCTCTGGGGCCAACGTCCTGACTTTC. Translated, it gives CASSVDSISGANVLTF.